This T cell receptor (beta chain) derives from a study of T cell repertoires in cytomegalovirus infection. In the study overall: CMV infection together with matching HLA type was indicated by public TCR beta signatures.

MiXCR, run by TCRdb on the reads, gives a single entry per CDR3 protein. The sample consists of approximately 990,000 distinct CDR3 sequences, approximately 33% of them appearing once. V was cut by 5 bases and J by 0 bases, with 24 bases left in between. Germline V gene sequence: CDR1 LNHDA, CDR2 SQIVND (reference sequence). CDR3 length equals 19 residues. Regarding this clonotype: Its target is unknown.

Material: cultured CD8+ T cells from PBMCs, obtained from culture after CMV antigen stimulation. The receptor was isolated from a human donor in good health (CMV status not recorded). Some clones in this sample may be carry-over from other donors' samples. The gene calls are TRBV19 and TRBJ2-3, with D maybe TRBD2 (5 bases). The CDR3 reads CASSQDSMSPIASTDTQYF. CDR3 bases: TGTGCCAGTAGTCAGGACTCTATGTCCCCAATTGCTAGCACAGATACGCAGTATTTT.